These 31 T cell receptor beta chains share one sample of origin, sequenced in a study of shared clonotypes between healthy human individuals (TCRdb year 2020). Library generation was performed with the immunoSEQ multiplex PCR assay. In its TCRdb copy, this immuneACCESS table keeps in-frame sequences only and misses some clones. Where compared with another copy, unresolved V genes explain less than half of these, and the others have no known cause. In this sample the table shows about 2.1 million clones, just under 95% of which occur a single time. The ten largest clones take up around 1.8% of the sample. CD8 naive samples were CD45RO-negative cells positively selected for CCR7, giving a CD45RA+CCR7+ population that excluded TemRA cells. The specimen was naive CD8+ T cells from PBMCs. Read against the paper, the sample's cell subset or site label means: CD45RA+CCR7+. These receptor sequences come from a man aged 18-30 years in good health. Some clones in this sample may be carry-over from other donors' samples.

The chain employs TRBV10-3 and TRBJ2-5, with D possibly TRBD1 on 5 matching bases. Trimming pared 3 bases from V and 3 bases from J, leaving 14 bases between. Germline CDR1 reads ENHRY; CDR2 reads SYGVKD. This CDR3 is 15 amino acids long. The chain's CDR3 is CAISEHRTNKETQYF. DNA of the CDR3: TGTGCCATCAGTGAACATAGGACAAATAAAGAGACCCAGTACTTC.

The chain is built from TRBV19 and TRBJ2-5; either TRBD1 or TRBD2 may supply D (5 bases each). Per germline, CDR1 LNHDA and CDR2 SQIVND (reference sequence). The CDR3 covers 14 residues. With 5 bases removed from V and 4 bases from J, the gap between germline ends came to 14 bases. CDR3 sequence reads: CASSARRDGETQYF. As DNA, the CDR3 is TGTGCCAGTAGTGCCCGCCGGGACGGAGAGACCCAGTACTTC.

The chain has TRBV28 and TRBJ1-5; TRBD1 agrees at 7 bases. Trimming at V came to 4 bases and at J to 6 bases, leaving 3 bases not matched to a gene. CDR3 length: 13 amino acids. Germline V CDR1 and CDR2: MDHEN, SYDVKM. Here the CDR3 reads CASSWTGLQPQHF. The DNA for the CDR3 is TGTGCCAGCAGTTGGACAGGACTTCAGCCCCAGCATTTT.

The rearrangement links TRBV7-9 to TRBJ2-5; TRBD2 matches at 12 bases. CDR1 is SEHNR and CDR2 is FQNEAQ in the germline V gene (reference sequence). The CDR3 extends over 17 amino acids. With V trimmed by 6 bases and J by 5 bases, 13 bases remained unmatched. CDR3 sequence (DNA): TGTGCCAGCAGTCGAACGACTCTAGCGGGAGGGCCTGAGACCCAGTACTTC. This translates into CASSRTTLAGGPETQYF.

The V call is TRBV2, the J call TRBJ2-7; 10 nucleotides align to TRBD1. CDR1 is SNHLY and CDR2 is FYNNEI in the germline V gene. Trimming at V came to 3 bases and at J to 2 bases, leaving 4 bases not matched to a gene. This CDR3 comprises 15 residues. The CDR3 is CASSEEGQGTYEQYF. CDR3 sequence (DNA): TGTGCCAGCAGTGAGGAGGGACAGGGGACCTACGAGCAGTACTTC.

The chain is built from TRBV7-2 and TRBJ1-1; D uncertain. V was cut by 2 bases and J by 0 bases, with 10 bases left in between. In germline, CDR1 is SGHTA, CDR2 FQGNSA. The CDR3 is 15 amino acids. CDR3: CASSLFESMNTEAFF. CDR3 nucleotides: TGTGCCAGCAGCTTATTCGAGAGTATGAACACTGAAGCTTTCTTT.

This chain uses TRBV5-4 with TRBJ2-2; a weak D match, TRBD2 (5 bases). Germline V gene data show CDR1 as SGHNT and CDR2 as YYREEE (reference sequence). V was trimmed by 2 bases and J by 7 bases, leaving 6 bases between them. This CDR3 has 12 residues. For the CDR3, the DNA is TGTGCCAGCAGCTTCGGGAACGGGGAGCTGTTTTTT. Its protein product is CASSFGNGELFF.

The V and J genes are TRBV7-9 and TRBJ2-1; D may be TRBD2 (6 bases). The CDR3 consists of 14 residues. With 1 base removed from V and 15 bases from J, the gap between germline ends came to 19 bases. Germline CDR1 reads SEHNR; CDR2 reads FQNEAQ (reference sequence). The CDR3 DNA follows: TGTGCCAGCAGCTTAGTACCCGATTTGGCGGGAACGTTCTTC. Translated, it gives CASSLVPDLAGTFF.

This sequence joins TRBV5-4 and TRBJ2-7; the match to TRBD1 covers 7 bases. The germline CDR1 and CDR2 sequences are SGHNT and YYREEE (reference sequence). J lost 2 bases, V lost 4 bases, and 3 bases had no gene match. The CDR3 consists of 13 residues. CDR3 coding DNA: TGTGCCAGCAGCCCGGGACAGACCTACGAGCAGTACTTC. Residues: CASSPGQTYEQYF.

The chain is built from TRBV28 and TRBJ2-4, with 9 bases that match TRBD1. CDR1 and CDR2 (germline): MDHEN, SYDVKM. Trimming removed 4 bases from V and 2 bases from J; junction bases left unmatched: 21. The CDR3 contains 21 residues. The CDR3 DNA reads TGTGCCAGCAGTTCCGTTCGAGGGACAGGGACACCATTTTTCCCCAAAAACATTCAGTACTTC. Its translation is CASSSVRGTGTPFFPKNIQYF.

Concerning this clone itself: At the DNA level, this CDR3 is encoded by other sequences in the same sample as well. The chain links TRBV4-1 to TRBJ1-1, with unresolved D. V was trimmed by 4 bases and J by 1 base, leaving 10 bases between them. This CDR3 comprises 14 residues. Germline V gene sequence: CDR1 MGHRA, CDR2 YSYEKL. The CDR3 loop is CASSPGGRNTEAFF. DNA for the CDR3: TGCGCCAGCAGCCCGGGAGGAAGGAACACTGAAGCTTTCTTT.

The chain uses TRBV11-2 and TRBJ2-7; D is ambiguous. Germline-derived CDR1 and CDR2 are SGHAT and FQNNGV. V was pared by 1 base and J by 11 bases, with 18 bases between. The CDR3 runs 14 residues. The chain's CDR3 is CASSLATLPTLEYF. The DNA for the CDR3 is TGTGCCAGCAGCTTAGCTACCTTGCCAACTTTAGAGTACTTC.

The CDR3 region is CASSIVQSFAQPQHF. The CDR3 DNA sequence: TGTGCCAGTAGTATAGTTCAGTCCTTCGCTCAGCCCCAGCATTTT. The chain uses TRBV19 and TRBJ1-5, with D hard to call. CDR3 length: 15 amino acids. V lost 1 base to trimming and J lost 6 bases, with 13 bases between them. Per germline, CDR1 LNHDA and CDR2 SQIVND (reference sequence). Full variable domain (outside the CDR3, taken from reference TRBV19 and TRBJ1-5): DGGITQSPKYLFRKEGQNVTLSCEQNLNHDAMYWYRQDPGQGLRLIYYSQIVNDFQKGDIAEGYSVSREKKESFPLTVTSAQKNPTAFYLCASSIVQSFAQPQHFGDGTRLSIL.

This rearrangement joins TRBV27 to TRBJ2-1; D is perhaps TRBD1 (6 bases). Germline CDR1 and CDR2: MNHEY and SMNVEV (reference sequence). Trimming took off 4 bases at V and 7 bases at J, with 17 bases between the two ends. CDR3 length equals 15 residues. For the CDR3, the DNA is TGTGCCAGCAGTTACATCATACAGGGTCCGAATGAGCAGTTCTTC. It encodes CASSYIIQGPNEQFF.

The rearrangement uses TRBV6-4 and TRBJ2-5, with D possibly matching TRBD2 (5 bases). This CDR3 spans 13 amino acids. Germline CDR1 MRHNA, CDR2 SNTAGT. V was shortened by 7 bases and J by 3 bases, with 12 bases between the two germline ends. The CDR3 loop is CASKSTRKETQYF. The CDR3 DNA reads as TGTGCCAGCAAGTCAACTAGAAAAGAGACCCAGTACTTC.

This clone was seen once. V usage is TRBV2 and J usage is TRBJ1-1, with 7 nucleotides matching TRBD1. Germline assignment: CDR1 SNHLY and CDR2 FYNNEI. Trimming took 8 bases from V and 4 from J; bases not matched to a gene: 7. The CDR3 runs to 13 residues. The CDR3 region is CASGWTGGTEAFF. In DNA, the CDR3 is TGTGCCAGCGGCTGGACAGGCGGCACTGAAGCTTTCTTT.

This clone was picked up one time. The CDR3 sequence: CASRTSGRGKNEQFF. For the CDR3, the DNA is TGTGCCAGTAGAACTAGCGGCCGAGGAAAGAATGAGCAGTTCTTC. The gene calls are TRBV19 and TRBJ2-1, with 8 bases fitting TRBD2. The CDR3 has 15 amino acids. Germline V gene data show CDR1 as LNHDA and CDR2 as SQIVND (reference sequence). The J segment lost 7 bases and the V segment lost 6 bases, leaving 11 bases of the junction unmatched.

The chain links TRBV2 to TRBJ2-3; 8 nucleotides match TRBD2. There are 19 residues in the CDR3. Germline V CDR1 and CDR2: SNHLY, FYNNEI. J was trimmed by 0 bases and V by 2 bases; bases with no gene match: 13. The CDR3 loop is CASSEPRDRTSSSTDTQYF. CDR3 DNA sequence: TGTGCCAGCAGTGAACCCCGGGATCGGACTAGCTCTAGCACAGATACGCAGTATTTT.

V usage is TRBV19 and J usage is TRBJ2-1; tentative D call: TRBD1 (6 bases). V was trimmed by 4 bases and J by 4 bases, leaving 11 bases between them. The CDR3 runs to 14 residues. CDR1 is LNHDA and CDR2 is SQIVND in the germline V gene (reference sequence). The CDR3 DNA reads as TGTGCCAGTAGTAGCAGGGGCGGGTACAATGAGCAGTTCTTC. Amino acid sequence: CASSSRGGYNEQFF.

This rearrangement joins TRBV7-9 to TRBJ1-1; D might be TRBD1 (6 bases). V shed 7 bases and J shed 4 bases, with 13 bases lying between them. Germline CDR1 SEHNR, CDR2 FQNEAQ (reference sequence). The CDR3 length is 13 residues. In DNA form, the CDR3 reads TGTGCCAGCACCAAGGGGGTAGGCACTGAAGCTTTCTTT. It translates to CASTKGVGTEAFF.

The genes are TRBV6-6 and TRBJ2-1, with no clear D. This CDR3 has 13 residues. V was shortened by 6 bases and J by 4 bases, with 10 bases between the two germline ends. Germline loops: CDR1 MNHNY, CDR2 SVGAGI (reference sequence). CDR3 sequence (DNA): TGTGCCAGCAGCCAACATAATTACAATGAGCAGTTCTTC. This gives the protein CASSQHNYNEQFF.

The count of this clone is one. The J gene is TRBJ1-2, the V gene TRBV7-9, with 9 bases aligning to TRBD1. Trimming at V came to 4 bases and at J to 8 bases, leaving 8 bases not matched to a gene. The CDR3 runs 14 residues. Germline V CDR1 and CDR2: SEHNR, FQNEAQ (reference sequence). The CDR3 bases are TGTGCCAGCAGCTCACGGACAGGGGATCACGGCTACACCTTC. Translated, it gives CASSSRTGDHGYTF.

The chain joins TRBV30 to TRBJ2-7, with 7 bases fitting TRBD1. V gave up 2 bases and J gave up 6 bases; unmatched junction bases: 4. This CDR3 comprises 12 residues. The germline CDR1 and CDR2 sequences are GTSNPN and SVGIG (reference sequence). CDR3 in DNA: TGTGCCTGGAGTCCAGACAGGGCCGAGCAGTACTTC. This gives the protein CAWSPDRAEQYF.

This clone was observed once. The gene calls are TRBV6-6 and TRBJ2-7; tentative D call: TRBD1 (6 bases). Deletions cut 5 bases from V and 0 bases from J, with 17 bases between. This CDR3 contains 16 residues. Looked up from germline, CDR1 is MNHNY and CDR2 is SVGAGI (reference sequence). The CDR3 loop is CASSPWTESPSYEQYF. CDR3 nucleotides: TGTGCCAGCAGTCCCTGGACAGAAAGCCCCTCCTACGAGCAGTACTTC.

The sample holds one count of this clone. The chain recombines TRBV29-1 with TRBJ2-1, with 16 bases identical to TRBD2. The CDR3 is made up of 15 amino acids. Trimming cost V 6 bases and J 10 bases; bases outside gene matches: 9. Germline values: CDR1 SQVTM, CDR2 ANQGSEA. CDR3 nucleotides: TGCAGCGTGGAGACCGGGACTAGCGGGAGGGCCGAGCAGTTCTTC. It is translated as CSVETGTSGRAEQFF.

A note on this clone: In the same sample, other DNA sequences code for this CDR3. The rearrangement uses TRBV5-4 and TRBJ2-1; D gene ambiguous. The CDR3 extends over 11 amino acids. The V end was cut by 0 bases, the J end by 9 bases, with 4 bases between. Germline V gene data show CDR1 as SGHNT and CDR2 as YYREEE (reference sequence). The CDR3 region has the DNA TGTGCCAGCAGCTTGGGGGGTGAGCAGTTCTTC. Its protein product is CASSLGGEQFF.

The V and J genes are TRBV27 and TRBJ2-7, with 8 bases that match TRBD1. This CDR3 contains 14 residues. Germline values: CDR1 MNHEY, CDR2 SMNVEV (reference sequence). Trimming removed 3 bases from V and 5 bases from J; junction bases left unmatched: 6. The CDR3 region is CASSFQGAINEQYF. CDR3 bases: TGTGCCAGCAGTTTTCAGGGGGCGATTAACGAGCAGTACTTC.

The chain uses TRBV9 and TRBJ1-4, with 7 bases matching TRBD1. Losses at the gene ends were 3 bases for V and 5 bases for J; bases not matched to a gene: 7. Germline CDR1 SGDLS, CDR2 YYNGEE. The CDR3 has 15 residues. In DNA form, the CDR3 reads TGTGCCAGCAGCGCCACAGGGGAAACGAATGAAAAACTGTTTTTT. This codes for CASSATGETNEKLFF.

This clone was seen a few times. V gene TRBV27 combines with J gene TRBJ2-1; perhaps TRBD2 as D (6 bases). CDR1 is MNHEY and CDR2 is SMNVEV in the germline V gene (reference sequence). This CDR3 has 14 amino acids. Trimming took off 5 bases at V and 1 base at J, with 9 bases between the two ends. The CDR3: CASSPGTSYNEQFF. CDR3 bases: TGTGCCAGCAGTCCCGGGACTTCCTACAATGAGCAGTTCTTC.

Only one count was recorded for this clone. The chain couples TRBV7-9 to TRBJ2-7; D uncertain. The CDR3 has 15 residues. The germline V and J ends were trimmed by 5 bases and 0 bases, with 14 bases remaining between them. Germline V gene lookup returns CDR1 SEHNR and CDR2 FQNEAQ (reference sequence). The CDR3 reads CASSKPGPSSYEQYF. In nucleotides, the CDR3 is TGTGCCAGCAGCAAGCCCGGGCCAAGCTCCTACGAGCAGTACTTC.

The CDR3 region is CASSRAGDYQPQHF. For the CDR3, the DNA is TGTGCCAGCAGCCGAGCCGGGGATTATCAGCCCCAGCATTTT. The chain combines TRBV7-9 with TRBJ1-5; no definite D call. V lost 5 bases to trimming and J lost 5 bases, with 13 bases between them. Germline-derived CDR1 and CDR2 are SEHNR and FQNEAQ (reference sequence). This CDR3 has 14 amino acids.